The entry below gives a single T cell receptor beta chain sequence along with its context. This clonotype was seen ten or more times. The antigen it recognizes is unknown. Base-call qualities are not available, and no considerably larger clone is one nucleotide away. The data were obtained in a study of T cell repertoires in cytomegalovirus infection (dated by TCRdb to about 2019). Describing the broader study: Recently identified HLA-C-restricted CMV epitopes, whose presentation resists viral immunomodulation, were targeted by peptide stimulations together with well-studied HLA-B-restricted epitopes. Donor HLA type was relevant to the analysis, as public TCR beta signatures indicated carriage of CMV infection together with the matching HLA type.

Beyond this particular receptor, the publication reports: In both this cohort and an independent cohort of several hundred donors, the cumulative frequency of public TCR beta family members distinguished carriers of CMV infection plus the relevant HLA type. The ex vivo response was dominated by HLA-C-restricted CMV-specific TCR beta clonotypes, which also provided the single most frequent clonotype in two of eight donors.

Sequencing was performed on an Illumina HiSeq 1500. TCRdb applied fastp at Q25 and MiXCR to the public reads, then kept only in-frame beta chains. Every distinct CDR3 protein forms one entry, paired with its most common genes and DNA. The sample table records 650,000 to 900,000 distinct CDR3 sequences; approximately 32% of these occur just once. The ten largest clones represent around 12% of the sample. The treatment or condition label here, explained by the study, means: in vitro stimulation with specific CMV peptide epitopes to enrich CMV-specific T cells. Reading from cysteine to phenylalanine, the CDR3 counts 15 amino acids. Of the read, only the CDR3 DNA is kept; its 45 bases are in frame from base 1. For this chain, trimming is 3 bases at the V end and 0 bases at the J end, and the number of junction bases without a gene match is 3. CDR1 and CDR2 (SGHVS, FNYEAQ) derive from the germline V gene.

The receptor's source is a human donor in good health (CMV status not recorded). Some clones in this sample may be carry-over from other donors' samples. The chain uses TRBV7-6 and TRBJ2-5, and TRBD2 matches 8 of the central bases. The starting material was cultured CD8+ T cells from PBMCs, obtained from culture after CMV antigen stimulation. The CDR3 protein is CASSFASGYQETQYF. At the DNA level, the sequence is TGTGCCAGCAGCTTCGCTAGCGGGTACCAAGAGACCCAGTACTTC.